The 24 T cell receptor beta chains below were found in one sample sequenced in a study of blood T cells in healthy people across ages. Together with a sample-barcoded 5' primer, a J-beta primer mix was included in a second PCR lasting roughly 6 to 12 cycles. TCRdb reprocessed the 5' RACE reads with MiXCR, giving one entry per CDR3 protein. The profile shows about 670,000 distinct CDR3 sequences, about 50% of them singletons. Material for sequencing was blood. All receptors derive from a woman aged 80 or over in good health.

This clonotype was observed a few times. The chain carries TRBV6-5 and TRBJ1-1; the D is unclear. The V gene lost 7 bases and the J gene lost 6 bases, with 12 bases spanning the gap. CDR1 is MNHEY and CDR2 is SVGAGI in the germline V gene. The CDR3 contains 12 residues. CDR3 protein: CASTGGSPEAFF. The CDR3 region has the DNA TGTGCCAGCACGGGAGGCAGCCCTGAAGCTTTCTTT.

The CDR3 DNA follows: TGCGCCAGCAGCCAAGATCTCTGGGAGGGCTACTACGAGCAGTACTTC. It encodes CASSQDLWEGYYEQYF. The V call is TRBV4-1, the J call TRBJ2-7; 7 positions match TRBD2. V lost 0 bases to trimming and J lost 3 bases; unmatched junction nucleotides: 8. CDR1 MGHRA and CDR2 YSYEKL come from the germline V gene. The CDR3 is made up of 16 amino acids.

V and J are TRBV6-6 and TRBJ1-3, with D perhaps matching TRBD1 (5 bases). This CDR3 has 15 residues. Germline V gene lookup returns CDR1 MNHNY and CDR2 SVGAGI (reference sequence). With 7 bases removed from V and 4 bases from J, the gap between germline ends came to 17 bases. Written as DNA, the CDR3 is TGTGCCAGCACCCAGGCCGGGGGGATCGGAAACACCATATATTTT. It is translated as CASTQAGGIGNTIYF.

As for this clonotype: A read error may produce the germline difference seen at one junction end. The chain uses TRBV7-7 and TRBJ2-3, with TRBD2 matching over 7 bases. Germline loops: CDR1 SSHAT, CDR2 FNYEAQ (reference sequence). The CDR3 sequence is 14 residues long. CDR3 residues: CASSVARGGEAQYF. The CDR3 DNA reads as TGTGCTAGCAGCGTAGCGCGCGGGGGTGAGGCGCAGTATTTT.

On this clonotype: With a much larger clone just one base away, this may be a read error. The V gene is TRBV28, the J gene TRBJ2-4; tentative D call: TRBD1 (6 bases). The CDR3 has 15 amino acids. CDR1 MDHEN and CDR2 SYDVKM come from the germline V gene. Trimming removed 6 bases from V and 9 bases from J, with 21 bases in between. The CDR3 DNA follows: TGTGCCAGCAGCCCTTTAGGGACAACCAAGCCCATTCAGTACTTC. Translation: CASSPLGTTKPIQYF.

This clonotype was seen repeatedly, ten times or more. V gene TRBV27 combines with J gene TRBJ1-4; D might be TRBD1 (5 bases). Per the germline V gene, CDR1 is MNHEY and CDR2 is SMNVEV (reference sequence). V lost 3 bases to trimming and J lost 5 bases, with 16 bases between them. This CDR3 contains 16 residues. The CDR3 nucleotides are TGTGCCAGCAGTTTCAGGGCTCCGGGTAGAAATGAAAAACTGTTTTTT. It codes for CASSFRAPGRNEKLFF.

The genes are TRBV15 and TRBJ2-1; 7 bases map to TRBD2. This CDR3 contains 16 residues. Germline V gene sequence: CDR1 LNHNV, CDR2 YYDKDF (reference sequence). V dropped 5 bases and J dropped 8; count of bases not matched to a gene: 15. This chain's CDR3 is CATSESSGLPYDEQFF. CDR3 sequence (DNA): TGTGCCACCAGCGAGTCTAGCGGACTCCCCTATGATGAGCAGTTCTTC.

The V and J genes are TRBV25-1 and TRBJ1-4; the match to TRBD1 covers 8 bases. This CDR3 contains 14 residues. The J segment lost 6 bases and the V segment lost 5 bases, leaving 5 bases of the junction unmatched. Germline V gene lookup returns CDR1 MGHDK and CDR2 SYGVNS. CDR3: CASSNRGEDEKLFF. Here the CDR3 DNA reads TGTGCCAGCAGTAACAGGGGGGAGGATGAAAAACTGTTTTTT.

This clonotype has at least ten counts. This sequence joins TRBV5-1 and TRBJ2-1, with TRBD2 identical over 14 bases. Germline loops: CDR1 SGHRS, CDR2 YFSETQ. CDR3 size: 15 residues. V dropped 4 bases and J dropped 7; count of bases not matched to a gene: 4. The CDR3 region is CASSPGLAGANEQFF. The CDR3 DNA is TGCGCCAGCAGCCCGGGACTAGCGGGAGCAAATGAGCAGTTCTTC.

This clonotype was recorded a few times. This chain uses TRBV9 with TRBJ2-7; 7 bases fit TRBD2. Germline V gene lookup returns CDR1 SGDLS and CDR2 YYNGEE. The CDR3 totals 14 residues. The V and J ends lost 4 bases and 0 bases, in that order; junction bases with no gene match: 4. CDR3 in DNA: TGTGCCAGCAGCCCCCGGACTAGCTCCTACGAGCAGTACTTC. This codes for CASSPRTSSYEQYF.

The rearrangement joins TRBV6-1 to TRBJ2-6; unclear D gene. This CDR3 has 13 amino acids. The V gene lost 6 bases and the J gene lost 2 bases, with 5 bases spanning the gap. CDR1 and CDR2 (germline): MNHNS, SASEGT. This CDR3 is CASRLTGANVLTF. The CDR3 DNA reads as TGTGCCAGCAGACTGACTGGGGCCAACGTCCTGACTTTC.

The chain joins TRBV7-9 to TRBJ2-7, with 8 positions matching TRBD1. V was pared by 3 bases and J by 11 bases, with 6 bases of the junction left unmatched. Germline lookup yields CDR1 SEHNR and CDR2 FQNEAQ (reference sequence). The CDR3 is 12 amino acids. CDR3 protein: CASSLDGTGKYF. In DNA form, the CDR3 reads TGTGCCAGCAGCTTGGACGGGACAGGCAAGTACTTC.

This clonotype was observed once. The chain links TRBV4-1 to TRBJ2-1; the D gene is possibly TRBD1 (5 bases). The V end was cut by 2 bases, the J end by 0 bases, with 11 bases between. The CDR3 spans 16 residues. Germline V lookup: CDR1 MGHRA, CDR2 YSYEKL. CDR3 bases: TGCGCCAGCAGCCAAAGACAGTCAAGCTCCTACAATGAGCAGTTCTTC. Its translation: CASSQRQSSSYNEQFF.

This clonotype was seen a few times. J is TRBJ2-5 and V is TRBV29-1, with D unresolved. Germline V gene data show CDR1 as SQVTM and CDR2 as ANQGSEA. Trimming shortened V by 7 bases and J by 2 bases, and 11 bases separated the two germline ends. The CDR3 has 12 residues. The CDR3 nucleotides read TGCAGCGGGGCCCGGTTACAAGAGACCCAGTACTTC. Translation gives CSGARLQETQYF. The whole variable domain, remainder taken from reference TRBV29-1 and TRBJ2-5, is SAVISQKPSRDICQRGTSLTIQCQVDSQVTMMFWYRQQPGQSLTLIATANQGSEATYESGFVIDKFPISRPNLTFSTLTVSNMSPEDSSIYLCSGARLQETQYFGPGTRLLVL.

This clonotype was counted a few times. The rearrangement joins TRBV2 to TRBJ2-1, with a weak D call TRBD1 (6 bases). Trimming left V 6 bases short and J 0 bases short, with 12 bases between. In germline, CDR1 is SNHLY, CDR2 FYNNEI. The CDR3 has 15 residues. The CDR3 DNA reads TGTGCCAGCAGAAGGGACAAGAGCTCCTACAATGAGCAGTTCTTC. This encodes CASRRDKSSYNEQFF. The full variable domain, in which reference TRBV2 and TRBJ2-1 provide the parts outside the CDR3, is EPEVTQTPSHQVTQMGQEVILRCVPISNHLYFYWYRQILGQKVEFLVSFYNNEISEKSEIFDDQFSVERPDGSNFTLKIRSTKLEDSAMYFCASRRDKSSYNEQFFGPGTRLTVL.

The chain employs TRBV24-1 and TRBJ2-1; 10 bases align to TRBD1. The trim removed 0 bases at V and 15 bases at J, leaving 7 bases unmatched. The CDR3 covers 14 residues. Germline V gene lookup returns CDR1 KGHDR and CDR2 SFDVKD. The DNA of the CDR3 is TGTGCCACCAGTGATTTGGTCCGGACAGGGGGTTCGTTCTTC. Translating gives CATSDLVRTGGSFF.

This chain connects TRBV20-1 to TRBJ2-5; D might be TRBD2 (6 bases). Germline loops: CDR1 DFQATT, CDR2 SNEGSKA (reference sequence). The CDR3 runs 15 residues. V gave up 1 base and J gave up 4 bases, with 16 bases separating them. This CDR3 is CSARVGWEEGETQYF. CDR3 nucleotide sequence: TGCAGTGCTAGAGTCGGATGGGAGGAGGGAGAGACCCAGTACTTC.

As regards this clonotype: This sequence may be a read error, since a much larger clone differs from it by one base. The missing conserved phenylalanine or tryptophan at the end of this CDR3 makes a read error likely. The rearrangement joins TRBV6-1 to TRBJ2-4; D not certain. The end of the DNA is better explained by TRBJ2-7, so the J call may be wrong. The CDR3 length is 15 residues. Germline CDR1 reads MNHNS; CDR2 reads SASEGT. The CDR3 DNA is TGTGCCAGCAGTGAAGGAATCGGGTCTAGTGACGAGCAGTACTTG. It translates to CASSEGIGSSDEQYL.

The sample holds many counts of this clonotype. The chain combines TRBV28 with TRBJ2-7, with 10 bases matching TRBD2. This CDR3 contains 15 residues. CDR1 is MDHEN and CDR2 is SYDVKM in the germline V gene. V gave up 5 bases and J gave up 0 bases; unmatched junction bases: 4. CDR3 sequence (DNA): TGTGCCAGCAGTGACACTAGCGGGACCTCCTACGAGCAGTACTTC. Its translation is CASSDTSGTSYEQYF.

The chain joins TRBV7-2 to TRBJ2-7; D call uncertain. Germline assignment: CDR1 SGHTA and CDR2 FQGNSA. Trimming removed 6 bases at V and 4 bases at J, with 13 bases between. This CDR3 spans 13 amino acids. In DNA form, the CDR3 reads TGTGCCAGCAGTTTGACAACTCCATACGAGCAGTACTTC. It is translated as CASSLTTPYEQYF.

V and J are TRBV9 and TRBJ2-4; TRBD2 aligns across 10 bases. V gave up 2 bases and J gave up 6 bases; unmatched junction bases: 2. This CDR3 contains 14 residues. Germline CDR1 reads SGDLS; CDR2 reads YYNGEE. This CDR3 reads CASSVSGGVNIQYF. DNA of the CDR3: TGTGCCAGCAGCGTGAGCGGGGGGGTAAACATTCAGTACTTC. The full variable domain, rest sourced from reference TRBV9 and TRBJ2-4, is DSGVTQTPKHLITATGQRVTLRCSPRSGDLSVYWYQQSLDQGLQFLIQYYNGEERAKGNILERFSAQQFPDLHSELNLSSLELGDSALYFCASSVSGGVNIQYFGAGTRLSVL.

The sample holds a few counts of this clonotype. This chain connects TRBV5-1 to TRBJ2-5; D gene unclear. The germline V gene has CDR1 SGHRS and CDR2 YFSETQ. CDR3 length equals 13 residues. V was cut by 4 bases and J by 5 bases, with 12 bases left in between. The CDR3 DNA is TGCGCCAGCAGCGTGGATGGCCCCGAGACCCAGTACTTC. Its protein product is CASSVDGPETQYF.

The V gene is TRBV7-9, the J gene TRBJ1-1; D possibly corresponds to TRBD1 (6 bases). Trimming cost V 11 bases and J 1 base, with 20 bases left between them. The CDR3 spans 15 residues. Germline V gene sequence: CDR1 SEHNR, CDR2 FQNEAQ (reference sequence). CDR3 loop: CAAQLNWGPNTEAFF. Written as DNA, the CDR3 is TGTGCCGCCCAGCTTAATTGGGGGCCGAACACTGAAGCTTTCTTT. The complete variable domain, with remaining parts taken from reference TRBV7-9 and TRBJ1-1, reads DTGVSQNPRHKITKRGQNVTFRCDPISEHNRLYWYRQTLGQGPEFLTYFQNEAQLEKSRLLSDRFSAERPKGSFSTLEIQRTEQGDSAMYLCAAQLNWGPNTEAFFGQGTRLTVV.

The chain has TRBV25-1 and TRBJ1-4; 8 nucleotides line up with TRBD1. After removal of 6 bases from V and 0 bases from J, the junction contained 0 bases not matched to a gene. CDR3 length equals 14 residues. From germline, CDR1 is MGHDK and CDR2 SYGVNS. CDR3 nucleotides: TGTGCCAGCAGGGACAGGGCAACTAATGAAAAACTGTTTTTT. Protein sequence: CASRDRATNEKLFF.